This record looks at one TCR beta chain sequence and its context. Its antigen is currently unknown. Germline CDR1 reads MNHEY; CDR2 reads SVGAGI. The CDR3 extends over 14 amino acids. V lost 6 bases to trimming and J lost 1 base, with 13 bases between them. This entry belongs to a study of post-analysis software for immune sequencing data. Across the study: Included courses were relapsing-remitting and secondary progressive multiple sclerosis; progressive-relapsing multiple sclerosis was also included. Whole-study findings and limits: TRBV5-6, TRBV5-1 and TRBV20-1 belonged to a set of a handful of TRBV segments that were more frequent in patients than controls. Controls had significantly higher normalized Chao1 diversity than multiple sclerosis patients.

The library was made from cDNA and included unique molecular identifiers. From around 0.96 to 9.9 million T cells, hundreds of thousands of cDNA molecules were obtained. TCRdb used MiXCR to reprocess the PCR reads, holding one entry per CDR3 protein. This sample has hundreds of thousands of distinct CDR3 sequences, with 55% to 70% found just once. This receptor was taken from a girl aged 2 to 10 with multiple sclerosis. The sequencing input was blood. V gene TRBV6-5 combines with J gene TRBJ2-7; D might be TRBD1 or TRBD2, each matching 5 bases. The CDR3, as DNA: TGTGCCAGCAGGGGAGACAGATTATCCTACGAGCAGTACTTC. It is translated as CASRGDRLSYEQYF.